The text below deals with one T cell receptor (beta chain). CDR3 length equals 15 residues. The germline V gene has CDR1 SEHNR and CDR2 FQNEAQ (reference sequence). V was clipped by 5 bases and J by 2 bases, with 16 bases between them. The sample comes from a study of blood T cell repertoires in COVID-19. Study-wide context: COVID-19 samples, acute and convalescent, were from the United States, Italy and Spain. PBMCs, B-cell-depleted T cells, or T cells were the source of the cDNA or gDNA that made up the material.

In the authors' workflow: Scientists estimated how many nucleated cells there were by amplifying reference gene primers. Sequencing used immunoSEQ multiplex PCR; TCRdb keeps in-frame clones, though not all of them. V and J calls and clone size are as listed in that table; D and trimming were resolved from the DNA. This table has some 53,000 clones, roughly 87% appearing once. The chain recombines TRBV7-9 with TRBJ2-7; D may be TRBD1 (6 bases). This clonotype was obtained from a human donor with active COVID-19. The donor label of this sample is uncertain. Sequenced: peripheral blood. This chain's CDR3 is CASSVGIQGPYEQYF. CDR3 in DNA: TGTGCCAGCAGCGTCGGCATACAGGGTCCCTACGAGCAGTACTTC.